A selection of T cell receptor beta chains follows, all from one sample in a study of neoadjuvant nivolumab and ipilimumab in lung cancer. Only in-frame clones appear in the TCRdb table, and some are missing; sequencing was by immunoSEQ multiplex PCR. The table lists about 20,000 clones, roughly four fifths of them singletons. The sample consisted of tumor tissue, taken after neoadjuvant nivolumab, alone or with ipilimumab, at or shortly before surgery. The source of these receptors is an adult with non-small cell lung cancer. The CDR3 runs from the conserved cysteine through the conserved F or W. The D gene is left open where the match is weak. Expanded clones get a size class; other rows say once, few or many, or leave the size out.

-	-	TRBV27	TRBJ2-7	CASSSQLLSYEQYF	TGTGCCAGCAGTTCCCAACTTCTTTCCTACGAGCAGTACTTC
-	-	TRBV6-1	TRBJ2-3	CASRRSKDTQYF	TGTGCCAGCAGGAGAAGTAAAGATACGCAGTATTTT
TRBD1	-	TRBV18	TRBJ1-1	CASSRQGNTEAFF	TGTGCCAGCTCACGACAGGGGAACACTGAAGCTTTCTTT
-	-	TRBV7-2	TRBJ2-1	CASSLMRGHEQFF	TGTGCCAGCAGCTTAATGAGGGGCCATGAGCAGTTCTTC
-	-	TRBV9	TRBJ2-5	CASSPLGRGQETQYF	TGTGCCAGCAGCCCGCTAGGGCGGGGCCAAGAGACCCAGTACTTC
-	-	TRBV27	TRBJ2-1	CASSLSGSNEQFF	TGTGCCAGCAGTTTATCGGGGTCCAATGAGCAGTTCTTC
-	-	TRBV9	TRBJ1-3	CASSPRASSGNTIYF	TGTGCCAGCAGCCCTCGGGCAAGCTCTGGAAACACCATATATTTT
-	-	TRBV11-3	TRBJ2-3	CASSLGGLTDTQYF	TGTGCCAGCAGCTTAGGAGGGCTAACAGATACGCAGTATTTT
-	few	TRBV2	TRBJ1-2	CASSDGADAYGYTF	TGTGCCAGCAGTGACGGGGCGGATGCCTATGGCTACACCTTC
TRBD1	-	TRBV4-3	TRBJ2-7	CASSQGTGVNYEQYF	TGCGCCAGCAGCCAGGGGACAGGGGTCAACTACGAGCAGTACTTC
TRBD1	-	TRBV29-1	TRBJ1-1	CSVLPRGDSEAFF	TGCAGCGTTCTCCCGCGGGGGGACAGTGAAGCTTTCTTT
-	few	TRBV6-6	TRBJ1-6	CASSGGMFSPLHF	TGTGCCAGCAGCGGGGGCATGTTCTCACCCCTCCACTTT
TRBD1	-	TRBV27	TRBJ1-2	CASSIDREGYGYTF	TGTGCCAGCAGTATCGACAGGGAGGGTTATGGCTACACCTTC
-	-	TRBV29-1	TRBJ1-2	CSVESHPVGYTF	TGCAGCGTTGAATCTCATCCGGTTGGCTACACCTTC
TRBD1	-	TRBV6-1	TRBJ1-5	CASRQGSSGNQPQHF	TGTGCCAGCAGACAGGGGTCCTCGGGAAATCAGCCCCAGCATTTT
-	-	TRBV9	TRBJ2-3	CASSFDLADTQYF	TGTGCCAGCAGCTTCGACTTGGCAGATACGCAGTATTTT
TRBD2	few	TRBV6-6	TRBJ2-1	CASRLSGGANNEQFF	TGTGCCAGCAGATTAAGCGGGGGGGCGAACAATGAGCAGTTCTTC
-	few	TRBV7-2	TRBJ1-6	CASSLEGDYNSPLHF	TGTGCCAGCAGCTTAGAAGGGGACTATAATTCACCCCTCCACTTT
TRBD2	-	TRBV6-6	TRBJ2-1	CASSSRGGRDEQFF	TGTGCCAGCAGTTCCCGGGGGGGCAGGGATGAGCAGTTCTTC
-	-	TRBV7-6	TRBJ2-5	CASSLRTPGQETQYF	TGTGCCAGCAGCTTACGCACCCCTGGACAAGAGACCCAGTACTTC
-	-	TRBV30	TRBJ1-1	CACLPQGPHTEAFF	TGTGCCTGCCTCCCCCAGGGCCCTCACACTGAAGCTTTCTTT
TRBD2	-	TRBV19	TRBJ2-3	CASSRAGVRTDTQYF	TGTGCCAGTAGTAGAGCGGGGGTTCGCACAGATACGCAGTATTTT
-	-	TRBV6-5	TRBJ2-5	CASSPRGAGIETQYF	TGTGCCAGCAGTCCCAGAGGGGCAGGGATCGAGACCCAGTACTTC
-	-	TRBV29-1	TRBJ2-1	CSVHELTRRGQFF	TGCAGCGTACATGAGTTGACCCGAAGGGGGCAGTTCTTC
-	-	TRBV5-1	TRBJ2-3	CASSLGGTTVDTQYF	TGCGCCAGCAGCTTGGGGGGGACAACGGTAGATACGCAGTATTTT
-	-	TRBV6-6	TRBJ1-5	CASSPGTSQPQHF	TGTGCCAGCAGCCCTGGGACCAGTCAGCCCCAGCATTTT
TRBD1	-	TRBV9	TRBJ1-1	CASSAETGKAEAFF	TGTGCCAGCAGCGCCGAGACAGGGAAGGCTGAAGCTTTCTTT
-	-	TRBV7-6	TRBJ2-7	CASSLALPHRLYEQYF	TGTGCCAGCAGCTTAGCTCTACCCCATCGACTTTACGAGCAGTACTTC
-	-	TRBV29-1	TRBJ2-3	CSVEGWVGTDTQYF	TGCAGCGTTGAAGGTTGGGTTGGCACAGATACGCAGTATTTT
-	few	TRBV4-3	TRBJ1-1	CASSHTGNTEAFF	TGCGCCAGCAGCCACACAGGGAACACTGAAGCTTTCTTT
TRBD1	-	TRBV18	TRBJ2-7	CASSPSGQGTYEQYF	TGTGCCAGCTCACCGTCGGGACAGGGGACCTACGAGCAGTACTTC
-	-	TRBV5-1	TRBJ2-5	CASSLDSSQETQYF	TGCGCCAGCAGCCTGGACAGCTCCCAAGAGACCCAGTACTTC
-	-	TRBV7-6	TRBJ2-5	CASSSRQTAQETQYF	TGTGCCAGCAGCTCCAGACAGACAGCACAAGAGACCCAGTACTTC
-	-	TRBV10-2	TRBJ1-5	CASSEGPGQPQHF	TGCGCCAGCAGTGAAGGGCCTGGGCAGCCCCAGCATTTT
-	few	TRBV30	TRBJ2-1	CAWSVRGPFEQFF	TGTGCCTGGAGTGTACGGGGACCCTTTGAGCAGTTCTTC
-	once	TRBV4-1	TRBJ1-4	CASSQDPGGRIEKLFF	TGCGCCAGCAGCCAAGATCCCGGGGGGCGGATTGAAAAACTGTTTTTT
-	-	TRBV5-1	TRBJ2-7	CASSGGRLSEQYF	TGCGCCAGCAGCGGGGGGCGCCTCTCCGAGCAGTACTTC
-	-	TRBV30	TRBJ2-5	CAWSAGAFQETQYF	TGTGCCTGGAGTGCCGGGGCATTCCAAGAGACCCAGTACTTC
-	-	TRBV30	TRBJ1-1	CAWAGTMGTEAFF	TGTGCCTGGGCCGGGACGATGGGAACTGAAGCTTTCTTT
TRBD1	few	TRBV7-2	TRBJ2-6	CASSPDRAGSGANVLTF	TGTGCCAGCAGCCCGGACAGGGCAGGGTCTGGGGCCAACGTCCTGACTTTC
TRBD1	few	TRBV7-2	TRBJ2-7	CASSLDNRGREQYF	TGTGCCAGCAGCTTAGATAACAGGGGAAGGGAGCAGTACTTC
TRBD1	-	TRBV6-1	TRBJ2-2	CASSAGTGLNTGELFF	TGTGCCAGCAGTGCCGGGACAGGGCTTAACACCGGGGAGCTGTTTTTT
TRBD2	medium-sized	TRBV10-3	TRBJ2-3	CAMQSGGASDTQYF	TGTGCCATGCAGAGCGGGGGGGCCTCGGATACGCAGTATTTT
-	-	TRBV5-1	TRBJ1-2	CASSLEGQDYGYTF	TGCGCCAGCAGCTTGGAGGGGCAGGACTATGGCTACACCTTC
-	few	TRBV19	TRBJ1-1	CASSIVGHTRNTEAFF	TGTGCCAGTAGTATAGTGGGGCATACACGGAACACTGAAGCTTTCTTT
-	-	TRBV6-5	TRBJ2-5	CASAEYRGQETQYF	TGTGCCAGCGCGGAGTATCGGGGCCAAGAGACCCAGTACTTC
-	medium-sized	TRBV11-1	TRBJ2-3	CASSPRRPDTQYF	TGTGCCAGCAGCCCGAGGCGGCCAGATACGCAGTATTTT
TRBD1	-	TRBV19	TRBJ1-1	CASTWDRAMNTEAFF	TGTGCCAGCACCTGGGACAGGGCAATGAACACTGAAGCTTTCTTT
-	-	TRBV6-5	TRBJ1-2	CASRGDNADYTF	TGTGCCAGCAGGGGGGACAATGCGGACTACACCTTC
-	-	TRBV6-1	TRBJ1-1	CASSSKVNTEAFF	TGTGCCAGCAGTTCGAAAGTTAACACTGAAGCTTTCTTT
-	-	TRBV7-2	TRBJ1-5	CASSLRVNQPQHF	TGTGCCAGCAGCTTAAGGGTAAATCAGCCCCAGCATTTT